Sequencing of this TCR beta chain was carried out in a study of T cell responses to AZD1222 COVID-19 vaccine. Across the study: Second doses were pooled across both intervals (about 4 or about 12 weeks). Study findings and constraints: Unmutated variant regions are reportedly the target of nearly half of TCRs that are spike-specific. Baseline seropositivity occurred in only a handful of AZD1222 recipients. With two AZD1222 doses given, Spike-specific TCR breadth and depth both rose.

The CDR3 runs to 15 residues. Germline lookup yields CDR1 MDHEN and CDR2 SYDVKM. Unmatched junction bases numbered 12, after V lost 6 bases and J lost 7 bases. Only in-frame clones appear in the TCRdb table, and some are missing; sequencing was by immunoSEQ multiplex PCR. The table includes roughly 100,000 clones, 75% to 90% detected once. With regard to this clone: Antigen unknown.

The chain uses TRBV28 and TRBJ1-5, with TRBD1 matching 7 bases. Sequenced here: peripheral blood, sampled on day 0 of AZD1222 vaccination. The clonotype originates from an adult in good health. In DNA, the CDR3 is TGTGCCAGCAGCTCCAGGGGGGGACTCAGCCAGCCCCAGCATTTT. This sequence encodes CASSSRGGLSQPQHF.